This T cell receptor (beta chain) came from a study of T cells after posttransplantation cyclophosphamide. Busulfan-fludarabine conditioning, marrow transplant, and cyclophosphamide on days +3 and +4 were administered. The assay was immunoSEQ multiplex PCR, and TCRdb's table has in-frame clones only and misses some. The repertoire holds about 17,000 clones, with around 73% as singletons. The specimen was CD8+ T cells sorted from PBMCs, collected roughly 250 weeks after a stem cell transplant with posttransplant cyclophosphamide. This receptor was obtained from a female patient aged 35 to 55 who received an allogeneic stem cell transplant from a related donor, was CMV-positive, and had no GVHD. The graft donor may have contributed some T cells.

The CDR3 sequence is CASSLGTGLTTQYF. In nucleotides, the CDR3 is TGTGCCAGCAGTTTGGGGACAGGTCTCACGACCCAGTACTTC. This rearrangement joins TRBV27 to TRBJ2-5, with 8 nucleotides matching TRBD1. Germline V gives CDR1 MNHEY, CDR2 SMNVEV (reference sequence). Trimming took 3 bases from V and 7 from J; bases not matched to a gene: 7. This CDR3 has 14 amino acids.